A selection of T cell receptor beta chains follows, all from one sample in a study of neoadjuvant anti-PD-1 for oral cavity cancer. Assay: immunoSEQ multiplex PCR; the TCRdb copy retains only in-frame clones and omits some. This table holds 35,000 to 40,000 clones, 38% found once. Sequencing used tumor tissue, obtained after nivolumab (anti-PD-1) treatment. The receptors were gathered from a person between 40 and 85 years old with oral cavity squamous cell carcinoma. The CDR3 runs from the conserved cysteine through the conserved F or W. The order of the fields is D gene, J gene, V gene, clone size, CDR3 protein, CDR3 DNA. The D gene is left open where the match is weak. Size tells how often a clone was seen (once, few, many) or the class of an expanded clone, and some rows leave it out.

NA	TRBJ2-5	TRBV2	NA	CASSKSLHLRASQETQYF	TGTGCCAGCAGTAAAAGCCTCCACCTTCGGGCAAGCCAAGAGACCCAGTACTTC
NA	TRBJ1-1	TRBV28	few	CASSFPMNTEAFF	TGTGCCAGCAGTTTTCCAATGAACACTGAAGCTTTCTTT
NA	TRBJ1-2	TRBV19	NA	CASSMARTAHYGYTF	TGTGCCAGTAGTATGGCCCGGACAGCGCACTATGGCTACACCTTC
TRBD2	TRBJ2-3	TRBV7-9	few	CASSTRTSGYTDTQYF	TGTGCCAGCAGCACCAGGACTAGCGGTTACACAGATACGCAGTATTTT
TRBD2	TRBJ2-5	TRBV19	few	CASSIYGLAGETQYF	TGTGCCAGTAGTATTTATGGACTAGCGGGAGAGACCCAGTACTTC
TRBD2	TRBJ2-7	TRBV4-1	many	CASSPRSGGYEQYF	TGCGCCAGCAGCCCCCGAAGCGGGGGCTACGAGCAGTACTTC
TRBD2	TRBJ2-1	TRBV9	many	CASSAGLAGGSYNEQFF	TGTGCCAGCAGCGCGGGACTAGCGGGAGGATCCTACAATGAGCAGTTCTTC
NA	TRBJ2-7	TRBV4-1	NA	CASSQGSGRPTYEQYF	TGCGCCAGCAGCCAAGGGAGTGGGCGACCCACCTACGAGCAGTACTTC
TRBD2	TRBJ2-3	TRBV9	NA	CASSPPGGLAGSNTQYF	TGTGCCAGCAGCCCCCCAGGTGGACTAGCGGGGAGTAATACGCAGTATTTT
NA	TRBJ1-1	TRBV29-1	few	CSVERGTTEAFF	TGCAGCGTTGAGAGAGGGACGACTGAAGCTTTCTTT
TRBD1	TRBJ2-2	TRBV6-6	few	CAGTGQENTGELFF	TGTGCCGGTACGGGACAGGAAAACACCGGGGAGCTGTTTTTT
TRBD1	TRBJ1-6	TRBV6-5	NA	CASSVTGTGETPLHF	TGTGCCAGCAGTGTAACCGGGACAGGAGAGACACCCCTCCACTTT
NA	TRBJ2-3	TRBV7-8	NA	CASSITSFLQYF	TGTGCCAGCAGCATTACTAGCTTCTTGCAGTATTTT
NA	TRBJ1-4	TRBV7-9	few	CASSPAGGRDEKLFF	TGTGCCAGCAGCCCCGCGGGGGGGCGCGACGAAAAACTGTTTTTT
TRBD2	TRBJ2-1	TRBV29-1	few	CSAWTSGRNNEQFF	TGCAGCGCATGGACTAGCGGGAGGAACAATGAGCAGTTCTTC
NA	TRBJ2-7	TRBV27	NA	CASGRGAYEQYF	TGTGCCAGCGGGAGGGGGGCCTACGAGCAGTACTTC
NA	TRBJ2-7	TRBV19	few	CASSIRLGTFPEQYF	TGTGCCAGTAGTATACGCCTTGGGACGTTTCCCGAGCAGTACTTC
NA	TRBJ1-5	TRBV4-1	NA	CASSHRWGTTYGPQHF	TGCGCCAGCAGCCATAGATGGGGGACAACTTACGGGCCCCAGCATTTT
TRBD2	TRBJ2-1	TRBV30	few	CAWGEGRNEQFF	TGTGCCTGGGGGGAGGGGCGGAATGAGCAGTTCTTC
NA	TRBJ1-5	TRBV5-8	NA	CASSPGLNQPQHF	TGTGCCAGCAGCCCAGGCCTCAATCAGCCCCAGCATTTT
NA	TRBJ2-6	TRBV7-3	NA	CASSFTGRGTGANVLTF	TGTGCCAGCAGCTTCACGGGACGGGGAACCGGGGCCAACGTCCTGACTTTC
TRBD1	TRBJ2-5	TRBV18	NA	CASSPGQGRGETQYF	TGTGCCAGCTCACCGGGACAGGGTCGGGGGGAGACCCAGTACTTC
NA	TRBJ1-5	TRBV2	NA	CASSGDYQPQHF	TGTGCCAGCAGTGGAGATTATCAGCCCCAGCATTTT